This T cell receptor beta chain comes out of a study of shared clonotypes between healthy human individuals (dated by TCRdb to 2020 to 2022). Some background on the complete study: The cohort included three men and two women between 18 and 49 years of age. To estimate repertoire size and how much clonotype sharing occurs between individuals, the study deeply sequenced the blood TCR repertoires of roughly 5 healthy adults. Each donor's leukapheresis produced roughly between about 0.85 and 10 billion PBMCs. To increase sequencing depth and limit assay-specific biases, different laboratories used diverse techniques to prepare libraries and sequence TCR repertoires. For each donor, CD4 naive and CD4 memory were each run on three plates, CD8 naive on two plates, and CD8 memory on one plate.

Using the deep immunoSEQ assay, multiplex PCR amplified TCR CDR3 regions from genomic DNA. Extracted genomic DNA from each cell subset was spread evenly across all wells of several immunoSEQ 96-well plates, with each plate serving as a replicate. Each replicate PCR for sorted subsets received around 200 ng genomic DNA, equal to roughly 29,000 T cell genomes. Purified libraries were measured with a Qubit 3.0 fluorometer, size-checked on a Bioanalyzer 2100, and measured again with the KAPA Library Quantification kit. A separate single-read 150-cycle Illumina NextSeq 550 flow cell was used to sequence each immunoSEQ 96-well plate. From the authors' description of their analysis: The immunoSEQ output contained only junctional sequences without quality scores, so filtering could not match that applied to full-length reads. To assign V/J genes and CDR3, sequences were annotated against IMGT germline references using PyIR, a Python wrapper for IgBLAST v1.9. Reads were removed for weak V/J assignments (E-value above 1e-6), missing CDR3, stop codons, out-of-frame junctions, or ambiguous translated residues. V3J clonotypes were defined by identical inferred V gene, J gene, and CDR3 amino acid sequence. To compute the percentage overlap between repertoires, the number of shared unique clonotypes was divided by the size of the smaller repertoire. RTK rarefaction, the Chao1 estimator, and Recon v2.1 estimates of unobserved clonotypes were used to assess repertoire richness. For all TCRbeta clonotypes obtained by the gDNA method from a handful of donors, generation probabilities were computed with OLGA. TCRdb carries this immuneACCESS record with in-frame sequences only. Its versions omit some clonotypes, under half of them owing to an unresolved V gene in the studies checked, with the rest unexplained. Clonal size and the V and J genes are those of that table, whereas D and trimming came from the DNA. For this sample the table gives about 2.4 million clones, of which 90% to 95% were detected only once. The biggest ten clones account for approximately 0.37% of the sample.

With respect to this clone: It has no known antigen specificity. There are no base qualities to consult, and no much larger clone falls within one base.

Overall results and qualifications from the work: Pairwise subsampling led to the expectation that sequencing depth would affect the degree of clonotype sharing among donors. Rarefaction of sorted-subset datasets indicated incomplete sequencing despite the large sequencing depth. Roughly 5% of naive CD4, 3.5% of naive CD8, approximately 2% of memory CD4, and around 0.4% of memory CD8 clonotypes were shared across four donors. Higher generation probabilities were observed for clonotypes shared by all four sorted-subset donors than for non-shared clonotypes. Because the study included a small number of donors, the genetic and exposure-history diversity represented was limited. Only blood was sampled, and tissue TCR repertoires likely differ from those in blood. Naive subsets generally had larger estimated clonotype richness than memory subsets.

After removal of 3 bases from V and 5 bases from J, the junction retains 5 bases not matched to a gene. Sequences LNHDA (CDR1) and SQIVND (CDR2) are obtained from the germline V gene (reference sequence). The CDR3 runs 14 amino acids, cysteine and phenylalanine included. The CDR3 DNA has 42 bases and is translated from base 1. The donors were healthy, HIV-negative adults who had no recently reported acute infections or vaccinations. Every donor was a Caucasian adult residing in Nashville, Tennessee, USA. CD4+ T cells were enriched through magnetic negative selection, after which naive cells were positively selected on CD45RA and the remaining negative fraction served as the memory subset. Blood was obtained by leukapheresis, after which PBMCs were separated by Ficoll-Histopaque density gradient centrifugation and cryopreserved in liquid nitrogen vapor phase. Analytical flow cytometry was used to check the purity and quantity of every magnetically sorted T cell population. Each sorted fraction had its genomic DNA isolated and then quantified by UV absorbance on a Nanodrop 2000c.

Sequenced input: naive CD4+ T cells from PBMCs. The cell subset or site label here, explained by the study, means: CD45RA+ positively selected. Here the chain combines TRBV19 and TRBJ2-7; 9 central bases correspond to TRBD1. The TCR originated in a man aged 18 to 30 in good health. Some clones in this sample may be carry-over from other donors' samples. The CDR3 protein: CASSIGTGLDEQYF. Here is the DNA: TGTGCCAGTAGTATTGGGACAGGGTTGGACGAGCAGTACTTC.